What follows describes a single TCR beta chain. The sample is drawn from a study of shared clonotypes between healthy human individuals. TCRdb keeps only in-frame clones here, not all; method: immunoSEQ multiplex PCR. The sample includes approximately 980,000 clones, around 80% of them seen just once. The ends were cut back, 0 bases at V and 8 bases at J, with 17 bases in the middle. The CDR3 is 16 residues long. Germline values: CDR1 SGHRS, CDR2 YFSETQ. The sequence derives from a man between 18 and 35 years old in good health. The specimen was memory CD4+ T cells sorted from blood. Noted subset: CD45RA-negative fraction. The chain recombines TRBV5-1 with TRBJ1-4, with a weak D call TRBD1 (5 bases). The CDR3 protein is CASSLGGAVGREKLFF. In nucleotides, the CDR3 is TGCGCCAGCAGCTTGGGAGGGGCGGTGGGGAGAGAAAAACTGTTTTTT.